This entry describes one T cell receptor beta chain. The antigen it binds to is not known. Base qualities are not recorded, but no much larger clone differs from it by a single base. RNA was extracted with the RNeasy kit and about 0.5 to 1 ug was reverse transcribed using random hexamers. The immunoSEQ multiplex PCR assay, which covers 54 Vbeta and 13 Jbeta segments, was used to amplify TCR beta CDR3 regions. PCR amplification bias was corrected using a synthetic template baseline for primer optimization and computational correction. Regarding the original processing steps: Only productive sequences were kept, with reads annotated to V, D and J genes according to IMGT and analyzed in immunoSEQ Analyzer. Clonality was computed as one minus Shannon entropy normalized by log2 of the number of productive unique sequences. For each patient and control, public and private clones were evaluated among the 100 most prevalent clones. Susac-specific clones were defined as absent from healthy and MS cohorts, 1052 published viral clones and other ImmuneACCESS disease sequences. TCRdb reanalyzed the raw reads on its own, using fastp at Q25 for trimming and MiXCR for clone calling, and kept in-frame beta chains. Here each entry gathers all rows of one CDR3 protein and keeps the most common genes and DNA. Here the V and J calls rest on TCRdb's processing, not on the authors' analysis. Counted in this sample were about 120,000 distinct CDR3 sequences; less than 95% of them appeared once. In total, the top ten clones hold about 0.12% of the sample.

Sequences SGHDT (CDR1) and YYEEEE (CDR2) are obtained from the germline V gene. The CDR3 starts with the cysteine, ends with the phenylalanine, and has 13 residues. Left in the record is the CDR3 DNA by itself, 39 bases read in frame from the first base. The V and J ends are trimmed by 1 base and 7 bases, leaving 12 bases between them. These data come from a study of CD8 T cells in Susac syndrome (dated by TCRdb to the late 2010s). For context, the study as a whole: Whether CD8+ T cell activation and differentiation in Susac syndrome was antigen driven was tested using repertoire sequencing. Clonality of the CD8+ T cell repertoire was compared between roughly 13 healthy donors, approximately 14 Susac syndrome patients and under 16 multiple sclerosis patients.

Overall study outcomes, separate from this receptor: The TCR sequencing and HLA analysis was acknowledged to have included a relatively small number of individuals.

Peripheral blood CD8+ and CD4+ T cells from healthy donors, Susac syndrome patients and multiple sclerosis patients were profiled by high-throughput TCR beta sequencing. Healthy donors were included as age- and sex-matched controls. Bulk CD8+ and CD4+ T cells were purified by magnetic negative isolation, whereas CD8+ TEMRA cells were enriched by FACS. Blood was drawn into EDTA tubes, processed within 24 hours, and PBMCs were isolated by density gradient centrifugation. PBMCs intended for TCR sequencing were cryopreserved in liquid nitrogen and were subsequently thawed in a 37 degrees C water bath. The sorted or isolated CD4+, CD8+ and CD8+ TEMRA cells reached a purity of at least 90%.

Sequenced: CD8+ T cells from PBMCs. The sequence is built from TRBV5-6 and TRBJ2-7; the D gene could be either TRBD1 or TRBD2, each agreeing at 6 bases. The receptor was isolated from a human donor in good health. The CDR3 region reads CASSLKGGREQYF. In nucleotides, the sequence is TGTGCCAGCAGCTTGAAGGGGGGCAGGGAGCAGTACTTC.